The clone carrying this T cell receptor beta chain came up a few times. Its antigen is unknown. The data stem from a study of T cells after yellow fever vaccination. The study, taken as a whole, reports: Researchers report a weaker secondary response that nonetheless peaked faster, day 5 versus 15. The study re-detected most primary-vaccination clones after the booster (nearly 97% CD4, approximately 88% CD8).

J gave up 8 bases and V 6 bases, and 7 bases lay outside the gene matches. The length of the CDR3 is 14 residues. CDR1 and CDR2 (germline): SGHTA, FQGNSA. The authors made TCR cDNA by 5'RACE template switching, adding a universal primer site and UMIs. TCRdb processed the 5' RACE reads anew with MiXCR; each CDR3 protein has one entry. The table shows some 600,000 distinct CDR3 sequences, with 10% to 15% occurring only once. Sequenced here: PBMCs, sampled on the day of the yellow fever booster vaccination. The chain is built from TRBV7-2 and TRBJ2-1; 10 bases line up with TRBD2. The clonotype comes from a man aged 25-40 years who received the YFV17D yellow fever vaccine. The CDR3: CASSLVAGGYEQFF. In DNA form, the CDR3 reads TGTGCCAGCAGTCTCGTAGCGGGAGGATATGAGCAGTTCTTC. The complete variable domain, with remaining parts taken from reference TRBV7-2 and TRBJ2-1, reads GAGVSQSPSNKVTEKGKDVELRCDPISGHTALYWYRQSLGQGLEFLIYFQGNSAPDKSGLPSDRFSAERTGGSVSTLTIQRTQQEDSAVYLCASSLVAGGYEQFFGPGTRLTVL.